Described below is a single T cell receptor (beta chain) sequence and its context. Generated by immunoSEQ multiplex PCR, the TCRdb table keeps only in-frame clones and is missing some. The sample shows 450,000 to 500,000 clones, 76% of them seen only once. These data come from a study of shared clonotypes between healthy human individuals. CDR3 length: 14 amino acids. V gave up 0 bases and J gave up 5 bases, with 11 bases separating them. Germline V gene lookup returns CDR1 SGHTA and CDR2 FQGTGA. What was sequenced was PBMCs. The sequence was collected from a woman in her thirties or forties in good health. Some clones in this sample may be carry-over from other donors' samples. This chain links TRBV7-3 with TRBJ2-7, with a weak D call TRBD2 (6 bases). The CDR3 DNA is TGTGCCAGCAGCTTAACGGGAGGCGGCGACGAGCAGTACTTC. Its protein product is CASSLTGGGDEQYF. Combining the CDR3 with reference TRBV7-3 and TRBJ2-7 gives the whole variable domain GAGVSQTPSNKVTEKGKYVELRCDPISGHTALYWYRQSLGQGPEFLIYFQGTGAADDSGLPNDRFFAVRPEGSVSTLKIQRTERGDSAVYLCASSLTGGGDEQYFGPGTRLTVT.